The following is a T cell receptor (beta chain) sequence with its context. No antigen is known for it. Deletions cut 4 bases from V and 4 bases from J, with 8 bases between. The CDR3 is made up of 11 amino acids. In germline, CDR1 is SQVTM, CDR2 ANQGSEA. A library of TCRbeta sequences, prepared with unique molecular identifiers, was generated. TCRdb used MiXCR to reprocess the PCR reads, holding one entry per CDR3 protein. The repertoire holds more than 400,000 distinct CDR3 sequences, with roughly 43% as singletons. This entry comes from a study of T-cell reconstitution after alpha-beta-depleted transplantation in children. Overall study results and limits: Among T cells one year after transplant, newly produced cells accounted for most counts and diversity. Some patients' high day-60 TCRbeta diversity was attributed to recipient cells surviving conditioning. Several hundred expanded graft clones reportedly supplied alpha-beta T cells about two months after transplant.

The input for sequencing was PBMCs, taken before TCRalphabeta/CD19-depleted stem cell transplant. The TCR comes from a girl aged 2 to 9 with aplastic anemia, due to receive a stem cell transplant. This sequence joins TRBV29-1 and TRBJ2-7; no reliable D call. This chain's CDR3 is CSVAEGYEQYF. Written as DNA, the CDR3 is TGCAGCGTTGCGGAAGGGTACGAGCAGTACTTC.